This TCR delta chain was sequenced in a study of gamma-delta chains in newborns, infants, children (dated by TCRdb to about 2019). For the study in its entirety: According to the study title, microbial exposure causes polyclonal expansion of innate gammadelta T cells right after birth. How innate gammadelta T cell populations in human newborns were shaped by microbial exposure immediately after birth was investigated in the study.

Sequencing was carried out with an Illumina MiSeq. TCRdb reprocessed the public data with the CATT caller; entries with the same nucleotide sequence were combined afterwards. The sample yields over 2,500 delta-chain clones; 50% to 55% were counted once. The top ten clonotypes cover over 5.5% of the sample. To note about this clone: Its antigen remains undetermined. A clone one base away is much larger, so this may be a read error.

The CDR3 numbers 20 residues from cysteine through phenylalanine. Just CDR3 DNA is preserved here, 60 bases in frame from base 1. Trimming accounts for 0 bases at V and 6 bases at J, while the number of junction bases matched to no gene is 22. CDR1 is given as NSMFDY and CDR2 as ISSIKDK, both from the germline V gene. The clonotype comes from a child who received the measles vaccine. Sequencing used blood. The chain was built from TRAV29/DV5 and TRDJ1, and TRDD3 matches 11 of the central bases. The DNA is as follows: TGTGCAGCAAGCGGGGGCTTCCTACCGAATCTGGGGGATACATGCAATAAACTCATCTTT. Its protein product is CAASGGFLPNLGDTCNKLIF.